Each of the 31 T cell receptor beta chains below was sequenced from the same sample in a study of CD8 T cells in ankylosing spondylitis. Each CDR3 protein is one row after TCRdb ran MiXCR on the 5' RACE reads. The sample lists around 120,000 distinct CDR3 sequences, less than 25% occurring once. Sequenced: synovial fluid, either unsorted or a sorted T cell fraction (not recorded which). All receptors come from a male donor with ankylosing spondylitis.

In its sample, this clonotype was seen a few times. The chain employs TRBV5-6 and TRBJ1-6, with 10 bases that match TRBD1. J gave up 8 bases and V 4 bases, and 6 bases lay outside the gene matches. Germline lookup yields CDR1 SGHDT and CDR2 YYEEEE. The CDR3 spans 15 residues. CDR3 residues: CASSVADRGYSPLHF. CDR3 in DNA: TGTGCCAGCAGCGTGGCGGACAGGGGGTATTCACCCCTCCACTTT.

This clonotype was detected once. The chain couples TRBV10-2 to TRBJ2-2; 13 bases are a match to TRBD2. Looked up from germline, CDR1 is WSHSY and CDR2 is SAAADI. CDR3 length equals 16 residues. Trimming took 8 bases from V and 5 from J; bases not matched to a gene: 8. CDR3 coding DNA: TGCGCCAGCCGACTAGCGGGAGGACTCATTACCGGGGAGCTGTTTTTT. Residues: CASRLAGGLITGELFF.

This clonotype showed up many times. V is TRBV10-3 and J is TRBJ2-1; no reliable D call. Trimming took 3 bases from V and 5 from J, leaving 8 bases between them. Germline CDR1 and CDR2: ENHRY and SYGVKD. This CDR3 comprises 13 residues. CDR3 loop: CAISDGGNNEQFF. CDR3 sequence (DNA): TGTGCCATCAGTGATGGCGGAAACAATGAGCAGTTCTTC.

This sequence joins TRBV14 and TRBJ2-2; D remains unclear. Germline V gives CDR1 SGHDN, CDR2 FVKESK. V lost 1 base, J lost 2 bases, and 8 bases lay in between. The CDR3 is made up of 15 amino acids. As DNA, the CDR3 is TGTGCCAGCAGCCAAGGAGCGACCAACACCGGGGAGCTGTTTTTT. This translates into CASSQGATNTGELFF. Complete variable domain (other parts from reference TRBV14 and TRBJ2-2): EAGVTQFPSHSVIEKGQTVTLRCDPISGHDNLYWYRRVMGKEIKFLLHFVKESKQDESGMPNNRFLAERTGGTYSTLKVQPAELEDSGVYFCASSQGATNTGELFFGEGSRLTVL.

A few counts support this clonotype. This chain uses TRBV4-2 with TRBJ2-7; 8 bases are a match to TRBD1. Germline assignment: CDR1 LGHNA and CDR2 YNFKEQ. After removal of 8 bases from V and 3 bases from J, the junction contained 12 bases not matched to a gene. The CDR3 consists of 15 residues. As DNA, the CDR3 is TGTGCCAGCTCTACTAATAAAGGACAGGGCTACGAGCAGTACTTC. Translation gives CASSTNKGQGYEQYF.

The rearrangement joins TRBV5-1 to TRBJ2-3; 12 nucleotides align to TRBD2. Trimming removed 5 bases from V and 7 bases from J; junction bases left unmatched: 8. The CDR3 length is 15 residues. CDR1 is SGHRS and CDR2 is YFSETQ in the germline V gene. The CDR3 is CASRLTSGSDNTQYF. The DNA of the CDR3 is TGCGCCAGCAGACTGACTAGCGGGAGTGATAATACGCAGTATTTT.

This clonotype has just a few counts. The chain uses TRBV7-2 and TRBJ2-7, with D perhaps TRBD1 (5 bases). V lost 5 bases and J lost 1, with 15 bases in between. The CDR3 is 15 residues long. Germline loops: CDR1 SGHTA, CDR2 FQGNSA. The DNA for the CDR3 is TGTGCCAGCAGCCATACTTATCAGGGTTCCTACGAGCAGTACTTC. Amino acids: CASSHTYQGSYEQYF.

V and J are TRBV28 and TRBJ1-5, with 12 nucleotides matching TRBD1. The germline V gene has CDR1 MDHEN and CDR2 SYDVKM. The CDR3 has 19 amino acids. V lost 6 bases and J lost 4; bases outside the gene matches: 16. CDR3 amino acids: CASSSASGTGGLGNQPQHF. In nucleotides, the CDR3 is TGTGCCAGCAGCTCGGCCTCCGGGACAGGGGGCTTGGGGAATCAGCCCCAGCATTTT.

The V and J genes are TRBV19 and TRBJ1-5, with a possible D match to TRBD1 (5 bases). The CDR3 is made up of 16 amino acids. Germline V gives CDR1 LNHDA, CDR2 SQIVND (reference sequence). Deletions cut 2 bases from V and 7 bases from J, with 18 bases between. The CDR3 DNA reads TGTGCCAGTAGTATATTCACGGACATCGAGGGGCAGCCCCAGCATTTT. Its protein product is CASSIFTDIEGQPQHF. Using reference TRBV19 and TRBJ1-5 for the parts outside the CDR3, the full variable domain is DGGITQSPKYLFRKEGQNVTLSCEQNLNHDAMYWYRQDPGQGLRLIYYSQIVNDFQKGDIAEGYSVSREKKESFPLTVTSAQKNPTAFYLCASSIFTDIEGQPQHFGDGTRLSIL.

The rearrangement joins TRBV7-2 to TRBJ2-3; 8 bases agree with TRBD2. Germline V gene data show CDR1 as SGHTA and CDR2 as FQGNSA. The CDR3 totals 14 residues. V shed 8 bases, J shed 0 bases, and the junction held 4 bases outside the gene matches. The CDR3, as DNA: TGTGCCAGCTCTACTAGCGGAAGCACAGATACGCAGTATTTT. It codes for CASSTSGSTDTQYF.

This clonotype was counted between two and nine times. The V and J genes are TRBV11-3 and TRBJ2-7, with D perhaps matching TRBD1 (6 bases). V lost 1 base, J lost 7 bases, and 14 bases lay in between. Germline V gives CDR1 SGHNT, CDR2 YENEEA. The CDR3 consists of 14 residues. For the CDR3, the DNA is TGTGCCAGCAGCTTAGGGACAGCCTCGGGGGAGCAGTACGTC. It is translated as CASSLGTASGEQYV.

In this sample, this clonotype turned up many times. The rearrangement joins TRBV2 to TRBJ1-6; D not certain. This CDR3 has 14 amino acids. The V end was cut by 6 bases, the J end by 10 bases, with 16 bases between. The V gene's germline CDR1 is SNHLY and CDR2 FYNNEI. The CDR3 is CASSERSSLSPLHF. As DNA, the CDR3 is TGTGCCAGCAGCGAAAGGTCCTCCCTCTCACCCCTCCACTTT.

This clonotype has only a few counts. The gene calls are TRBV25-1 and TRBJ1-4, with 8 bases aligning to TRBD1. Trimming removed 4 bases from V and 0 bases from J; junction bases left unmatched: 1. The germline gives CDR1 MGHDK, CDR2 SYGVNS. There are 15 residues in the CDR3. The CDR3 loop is CASSGGQATNEKLFF. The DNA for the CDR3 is TGTGCCAGCAGTGGGGGACAGGCAACTAATGAAAAACTGTTTTTT.

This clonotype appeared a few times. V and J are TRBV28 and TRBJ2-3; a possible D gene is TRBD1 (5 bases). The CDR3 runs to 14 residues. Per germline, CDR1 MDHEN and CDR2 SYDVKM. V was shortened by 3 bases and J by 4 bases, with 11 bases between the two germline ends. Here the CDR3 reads CASSFSRVADTQYF. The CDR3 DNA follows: TGTGCCAGCAGTTTCTCCAGGGTTGCAGATACGCAGTATTTT.

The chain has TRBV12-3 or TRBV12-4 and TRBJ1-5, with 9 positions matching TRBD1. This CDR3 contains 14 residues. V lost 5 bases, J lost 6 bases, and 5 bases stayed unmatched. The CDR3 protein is CASSQTGGSQPQHF. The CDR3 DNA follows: TGTGCCAGCAGTCAGACAGGGGGTAGTCAGCCCCAGCATTTT.

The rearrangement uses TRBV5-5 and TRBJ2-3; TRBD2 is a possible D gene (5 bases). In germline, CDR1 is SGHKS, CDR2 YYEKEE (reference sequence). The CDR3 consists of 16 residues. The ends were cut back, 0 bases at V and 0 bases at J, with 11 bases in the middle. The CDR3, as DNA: TGTGCCAGCAGCTTGGATCAAGCGGTTAGCACAGATACGCAGTATTTT. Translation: CASSLDQAVSTDTQYF.

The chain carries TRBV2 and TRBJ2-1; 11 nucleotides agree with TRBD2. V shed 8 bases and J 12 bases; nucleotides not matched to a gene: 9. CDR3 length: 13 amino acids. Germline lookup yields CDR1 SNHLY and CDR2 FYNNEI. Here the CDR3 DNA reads TGTGCCAGCGGGACTAGCGGAGTCTTCCTGCAGTTCTTC. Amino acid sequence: CASGTSGVFLQFF.

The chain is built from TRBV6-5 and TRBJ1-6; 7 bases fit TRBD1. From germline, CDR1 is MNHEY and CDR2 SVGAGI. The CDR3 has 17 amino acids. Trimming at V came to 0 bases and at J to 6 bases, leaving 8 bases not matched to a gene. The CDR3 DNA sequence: TGTGCCAGCAGTTACTCAAAGGGGGCGACGGTTAATTCACCCCTCCACTTT. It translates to CASSYSKGATVNSPLHF.

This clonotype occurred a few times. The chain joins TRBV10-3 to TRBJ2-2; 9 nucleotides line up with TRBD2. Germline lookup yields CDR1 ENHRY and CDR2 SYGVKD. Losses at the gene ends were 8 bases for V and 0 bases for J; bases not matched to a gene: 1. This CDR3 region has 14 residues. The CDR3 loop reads CAIRLAANTGELFF. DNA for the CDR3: TGTGCCATCCGACTAGCGGCGAACACCGGGGAGCTGTTTTTT.

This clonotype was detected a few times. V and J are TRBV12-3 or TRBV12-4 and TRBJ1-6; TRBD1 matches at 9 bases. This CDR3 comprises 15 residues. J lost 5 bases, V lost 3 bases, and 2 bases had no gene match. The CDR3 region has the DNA TGTGCCAGCAGTTTGGGGGACAGGGATAATTCACCCCTCCACTTT. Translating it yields CASSLGDRDNSPLHF.

Here the CDR3 reads CSSRTVLGETQYF. DNA for the CDR3: TGCAGCAGCCGAACGGTCTTGGGGGAGACCCAGTACTTC. The genes are TRBV29-1 and TRBJ2-5; no firm D call. Trimming removed 8 bases at V and 5 bases at J, with 18 bases between. CDR3 length: 13 amino acids. Germline V gene lookup returns CDR1 SQVTM and CDR2 ANQGSEA.

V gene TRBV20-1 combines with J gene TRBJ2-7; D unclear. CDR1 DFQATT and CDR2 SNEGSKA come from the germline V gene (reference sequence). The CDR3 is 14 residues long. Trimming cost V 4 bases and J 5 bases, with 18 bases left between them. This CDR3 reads CSAKAPLFFDEQYF. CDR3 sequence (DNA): TGCAGTGCTAAAGCCCCTCTCTTTTTCGACGAGCAGTACTTC.

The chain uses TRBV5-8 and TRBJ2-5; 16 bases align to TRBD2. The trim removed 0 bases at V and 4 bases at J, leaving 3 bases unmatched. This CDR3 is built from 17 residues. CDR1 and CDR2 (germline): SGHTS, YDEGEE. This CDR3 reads CASSLEGLAGGAETQYF. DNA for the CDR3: TGTGCCAGCAGCTTGGAGGGACTAGCGGGAGGGGCAGAGACCCAGTACTTC.

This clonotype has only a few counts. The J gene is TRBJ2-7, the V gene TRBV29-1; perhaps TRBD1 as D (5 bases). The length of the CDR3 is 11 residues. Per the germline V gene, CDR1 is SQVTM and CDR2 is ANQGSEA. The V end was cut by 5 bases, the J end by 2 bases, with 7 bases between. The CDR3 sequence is CSVSTAYEQYV. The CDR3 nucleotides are TGCAGCGTTTCGACAGCCTACGAGCAGTACGTC.

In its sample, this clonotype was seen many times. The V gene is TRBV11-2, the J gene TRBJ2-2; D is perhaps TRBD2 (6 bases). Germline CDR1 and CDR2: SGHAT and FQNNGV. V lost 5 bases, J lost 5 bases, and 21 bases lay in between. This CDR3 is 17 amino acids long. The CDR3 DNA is TGTGCCAGCAGCCCACTTGGTGCAGCGGAGGGGACCGGGGAGCTGTTTTTT. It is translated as CASSPLGAAEGTGELFF.

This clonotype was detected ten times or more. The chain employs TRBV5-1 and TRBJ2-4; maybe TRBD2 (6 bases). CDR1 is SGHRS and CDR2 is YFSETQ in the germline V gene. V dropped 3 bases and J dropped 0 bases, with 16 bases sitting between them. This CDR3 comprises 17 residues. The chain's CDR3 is CASSSRDSYRAKNIQYF. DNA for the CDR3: TGCGCCAGCAGCTCCCGGGACTCATACAGAGCCAAAAACATTCAGTACTTC.

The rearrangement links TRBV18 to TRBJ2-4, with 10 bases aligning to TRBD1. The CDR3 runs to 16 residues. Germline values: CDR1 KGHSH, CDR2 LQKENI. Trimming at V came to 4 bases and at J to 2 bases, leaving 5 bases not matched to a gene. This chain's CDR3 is CASSHRTGGTKNIQYF. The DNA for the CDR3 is TGTGCCAGCTCACATCGGACAGGGGGAACCAAAAACATTCAGTACTTC.

The CDR3: CARSRSNQPQHF. The CDR3 DNA reads TGTGCCAGAAGCCGGAGCAATCAGCCCCAGCATTTT. The chain uses TRBV5-3 and TRBJ1-5; D is unclear. TRBV5-3 has ORF status, its function being uncertain. V was clipped by 4 bases and J by 1 base, with 3 bases between them. The CDR3 consists of 12 residues.

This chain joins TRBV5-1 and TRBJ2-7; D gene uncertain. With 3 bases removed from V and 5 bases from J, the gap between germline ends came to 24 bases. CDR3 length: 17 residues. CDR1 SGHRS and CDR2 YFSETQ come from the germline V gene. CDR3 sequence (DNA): TGCGCCAGCAGCTCCGGTTGGTTGGGTACTCCCGACGACGAGCAGTACGTC. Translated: CASSSGWLGTPDDEQYV.

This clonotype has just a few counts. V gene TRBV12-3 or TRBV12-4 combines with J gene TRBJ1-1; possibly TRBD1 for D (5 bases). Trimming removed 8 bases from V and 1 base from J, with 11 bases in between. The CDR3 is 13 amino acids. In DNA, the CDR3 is TGTGCCAGCCTAATCGGGGGGAACACTGAAGCTTTCTTT. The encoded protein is CASLIGGNTEAFF.

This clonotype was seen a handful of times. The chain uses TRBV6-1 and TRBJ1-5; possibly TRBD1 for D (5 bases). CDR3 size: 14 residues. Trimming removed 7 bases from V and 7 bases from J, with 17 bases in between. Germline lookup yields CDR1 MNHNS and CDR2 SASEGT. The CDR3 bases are TGTGCCAGCAAACCGACAGAACCGGGACAGCCCCAGCATTTT. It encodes CASKPTEPGQPQHF.